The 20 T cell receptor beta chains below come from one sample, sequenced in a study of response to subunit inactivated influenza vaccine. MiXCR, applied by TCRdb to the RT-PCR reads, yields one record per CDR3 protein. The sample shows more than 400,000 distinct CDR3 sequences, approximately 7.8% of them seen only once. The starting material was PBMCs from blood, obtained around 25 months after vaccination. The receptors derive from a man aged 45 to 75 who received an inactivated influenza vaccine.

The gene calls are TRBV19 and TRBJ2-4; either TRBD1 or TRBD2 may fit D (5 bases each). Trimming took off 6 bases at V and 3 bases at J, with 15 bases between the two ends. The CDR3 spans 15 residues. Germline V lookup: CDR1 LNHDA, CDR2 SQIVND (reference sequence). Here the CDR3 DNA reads TGTGCCAGTAGGGGACCCTCTGGGTACAAAAACATTCAGTACTTC. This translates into CASRGPSGYKNIQYF.

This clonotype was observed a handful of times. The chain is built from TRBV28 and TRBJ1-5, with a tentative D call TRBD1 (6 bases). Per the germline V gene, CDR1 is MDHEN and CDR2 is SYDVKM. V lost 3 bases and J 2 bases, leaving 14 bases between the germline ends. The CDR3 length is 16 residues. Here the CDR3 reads CASSFRRGGGNQPQHF. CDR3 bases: TGTGCCAGCAGTTTTCGCAGGGGCGGAGGCAATCAGCCCCAGCATTTT.

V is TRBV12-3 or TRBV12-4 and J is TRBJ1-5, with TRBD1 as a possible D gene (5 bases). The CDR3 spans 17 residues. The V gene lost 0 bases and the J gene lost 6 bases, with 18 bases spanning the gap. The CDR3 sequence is CASSLAGGQGDVQPQHF. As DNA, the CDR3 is TGTGCCAGCAGTTTAGCAGGTGGGCAGGGTGACGTTCAGCCCCAGCATTTT.

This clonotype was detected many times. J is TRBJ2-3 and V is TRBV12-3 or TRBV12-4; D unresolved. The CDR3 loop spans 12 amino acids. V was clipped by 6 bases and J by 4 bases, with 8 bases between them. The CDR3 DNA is TGTGCCAGCAGGGCCATGGCAGATACGCAGTATTTT. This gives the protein CASRAMADTQYF.

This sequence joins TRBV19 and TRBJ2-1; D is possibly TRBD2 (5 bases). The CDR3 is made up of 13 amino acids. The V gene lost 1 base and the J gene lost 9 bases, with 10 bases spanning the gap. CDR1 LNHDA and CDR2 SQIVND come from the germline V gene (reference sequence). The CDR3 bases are TGTGCCAGTAGTATAGGGGGAGTAGGTGAGCAGTTCTTC. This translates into CASSIGGVGEQFF.

The CDR3 sequence is CASSYSPGRDEQFF. Here the CDR3 DNA reads TGTGCCAGCAGTTACTCGCCAGGGAGGGATGAGCAGTTCTTC. This chain uses TRBV6-5 with TRBJ2-1, with 7 bases identical to TRBD2. The germline V gene encodes CDR1 MNHEY and CDR2 SVGAGI. The CDR3 is 14 amino acids. With V trimmed by 0 bases and J by 8 bases, 4 bases remained unmatched.

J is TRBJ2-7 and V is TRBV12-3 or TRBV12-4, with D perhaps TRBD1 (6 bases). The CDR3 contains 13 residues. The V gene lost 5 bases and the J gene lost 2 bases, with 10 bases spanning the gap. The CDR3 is CASSETGPYEQYF. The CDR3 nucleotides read TGTGCCAGCAGTGAAACAGGGCCCTACGAGCAGTACTTC.

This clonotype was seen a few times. Written as DNA, the CDR3 is TGTGCCAGCATCCCCTCTGTAGGGTATAATTCACCCCTCCACTTT. This encodes CASIPSVGYNSPLHF. The chain is built from TRBV28 and TRBJ1-6; D gene unclear. CDR1 is MDHEN and CDR2 is SYDVKM in the germline V gene. The CDR3 sequence is 15 residues long. Trimming took 7 bases from V and 4 from J, leaving 14 bases between them.

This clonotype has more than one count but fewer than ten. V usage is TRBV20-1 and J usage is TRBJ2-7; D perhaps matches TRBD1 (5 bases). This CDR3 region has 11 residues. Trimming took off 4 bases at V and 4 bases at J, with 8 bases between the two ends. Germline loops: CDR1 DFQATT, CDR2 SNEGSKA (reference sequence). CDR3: CSATQGYEQYF. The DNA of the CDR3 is TGCAGTGCTACTCAGGGTTACGAGCAGTACTTC.

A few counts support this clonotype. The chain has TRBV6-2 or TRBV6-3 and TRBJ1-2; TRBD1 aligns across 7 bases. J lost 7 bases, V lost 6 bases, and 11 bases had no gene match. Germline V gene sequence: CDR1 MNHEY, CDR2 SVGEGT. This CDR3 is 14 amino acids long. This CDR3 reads CASSHRDRTGGYTF. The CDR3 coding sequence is TGTGCCAGCAGCCACCGGGACAGAACAGGTGGCTACACCTTC.

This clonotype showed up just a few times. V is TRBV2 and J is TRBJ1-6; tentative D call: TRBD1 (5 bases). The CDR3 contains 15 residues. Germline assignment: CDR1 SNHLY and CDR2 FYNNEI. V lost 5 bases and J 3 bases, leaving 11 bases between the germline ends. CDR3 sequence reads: CASSIYDSYNSPLHF. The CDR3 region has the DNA TGTGCCAGCAGTATCTACGACAGCTATAATTCACCCCTCCACTTT.

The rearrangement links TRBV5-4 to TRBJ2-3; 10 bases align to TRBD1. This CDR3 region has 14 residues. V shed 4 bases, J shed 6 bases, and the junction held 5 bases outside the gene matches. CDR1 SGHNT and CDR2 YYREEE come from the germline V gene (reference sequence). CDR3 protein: CASSTGTGEDTQYF. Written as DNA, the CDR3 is TGTGCCAGCAGCACCGGGACAGGGGAGGATACGCAGTATTTT.

CDR3 loop: CASTPDSLNTEAFF. CDR3 nucleotide sequence: TGTGCCAGCACCCCAGACAGCTTGAACACTGAAGCTTTCTTT. The chain is built from TRBV5-5 and TRBJ1-1; a weak D match, TRBD1 (5 bases). Trimming removed 6 bases from V and 0 bases from J, with 12 bases in between. This CDR3 contains 14 residues. Germline CDR1 is SGHKS and CDR2 is YYEKEE (reference sequence).

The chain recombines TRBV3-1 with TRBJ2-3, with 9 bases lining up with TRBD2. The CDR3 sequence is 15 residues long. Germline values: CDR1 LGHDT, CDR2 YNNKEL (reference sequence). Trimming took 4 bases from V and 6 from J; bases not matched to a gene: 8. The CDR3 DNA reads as TGTGCCAGCAGCCTTACGGGACTAGCTTCGGATACGCAGTATTTT. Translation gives CASSLTGLASDTQYF.

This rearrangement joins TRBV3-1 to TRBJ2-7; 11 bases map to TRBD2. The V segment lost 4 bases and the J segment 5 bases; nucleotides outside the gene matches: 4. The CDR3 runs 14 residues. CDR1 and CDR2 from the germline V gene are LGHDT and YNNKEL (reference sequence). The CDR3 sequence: CASSPSGGLHEQYF. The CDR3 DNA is TGTGCCAGCAGCCCTAGCGGGGGGTTACACGAGCAGTACTTC.

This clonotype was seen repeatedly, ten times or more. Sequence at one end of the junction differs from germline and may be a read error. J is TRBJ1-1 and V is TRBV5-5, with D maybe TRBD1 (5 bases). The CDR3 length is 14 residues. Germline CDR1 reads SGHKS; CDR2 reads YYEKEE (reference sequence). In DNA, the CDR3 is TGCGCCAGCAGCTGGGGACGCCGAGGGACTGAAGCTTTCTTT. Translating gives CASSWGRRGTEAFF.

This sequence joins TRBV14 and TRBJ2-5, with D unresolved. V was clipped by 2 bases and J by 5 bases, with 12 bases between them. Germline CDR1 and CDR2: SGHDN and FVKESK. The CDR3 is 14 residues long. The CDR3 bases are TGTGCCAGCAGCCAAAATTTAGAGCGCGAGACCCAGTACTTC. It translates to CASSQNLERETQYF.

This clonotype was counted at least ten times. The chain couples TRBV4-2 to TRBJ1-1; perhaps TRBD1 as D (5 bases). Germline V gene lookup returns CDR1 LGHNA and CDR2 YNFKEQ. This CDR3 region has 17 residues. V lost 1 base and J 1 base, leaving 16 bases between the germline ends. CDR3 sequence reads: CASSQGLRQGRNTEAFF. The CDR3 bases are TGTGCCAGCAGCCAAGGTCTCCGGCAGGGACGGAACACTGAAGCTTTCTTT.

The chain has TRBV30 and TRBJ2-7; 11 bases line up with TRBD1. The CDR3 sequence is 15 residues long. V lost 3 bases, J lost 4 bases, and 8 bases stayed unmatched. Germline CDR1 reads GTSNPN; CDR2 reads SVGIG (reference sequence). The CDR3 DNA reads TGTGCCTGGAGGAATCCCGGGACAGGGGGATACGAGCAGTACTTC. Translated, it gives CAWRNPGTGGYEQYF.

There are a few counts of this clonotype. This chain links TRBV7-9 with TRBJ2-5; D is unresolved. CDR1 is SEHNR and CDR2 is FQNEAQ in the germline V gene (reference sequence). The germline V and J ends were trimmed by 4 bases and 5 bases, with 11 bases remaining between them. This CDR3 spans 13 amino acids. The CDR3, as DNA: TGTGCCAGCAGCTATGGGGTATGGGAGACCCAGTACTTC. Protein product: CASSYGVWETQYF.